These T cell receptor beta chains were read from a single sample in a study of blood T cell repertoires in COVID-19. The assay was immunoSEQ multiplex PCR, and TCRdb's table has in-frame clones only and misses some. The sample gives some 220,000 clones, 80% to 85% of which show up once; approximately 2.5% is in the top ten. Sequencing was performed on peripheral blood. Receptors originate from an older woman with acute or convalescent COVID-19. CDR3s include the opening cysteine and the closing phenylalanine or tryptophan. Each record gives: J gene, V gene, D gene, clone size, CDR3 protein, CDR3 DNA. The D gene is left open where the match is weak. Clone sizes are given selectively: once, few, many, or a class where the clone is expanded.

>TRBJ1-2|TRBV19|.|.
CASTLQGVFGINYGYTF
TGTGCCAGTACTCTACAGGGCGTCTTTGGAATTAACTATGGCTACACCTTC
>TRBJ2-7|TRBV20-1|.|once
CSASTQGHEQYF
TGCAGTGCTAGTACACAGGGCCACGAGCAGTACTTC
>TRBJ1-2|TRBV7-2|.|.
CASSLAGAGYTF
TGTGCCAGCAGCTTAGCGGGGGCGGGCTACACCTTC
>TRBJ1-1|TRBV30|.|.
CAWRAPPGSTEAFF
TGTGCCTGGAGAGCTCCCCCGGGGAGCACTGAAGCTTTCTTT
>TRBJ1-1|TRBV29-1|TRBD1|.
CSARDRGWVDTEAFF
TGCAGCGCCCGGGACAGGGGGTGGGTGGACACTGAAGCTTTCTTT
>TRBJ1-1|TRBV5-6|.|once
CASSNSYTEAFF
TGTGCCAGCAGCAACAGCTACACTGAAGCTTTCTTT
>TRBJ1-3|TRBV5-4|.|few
CASSLSGYSGNTIYF
TGTGCCAGCAGCTTGTCAGGCTACTCTGGAAACACCATATATTTT
>TRBJ1-2|TRBV25-1|.|.
CASSEAGANYGYTF
TGTGCCAGCAGTGAAGCAGGGGCTAACTATGGCTACACCTTC
>TRBJ1-6|TRBV6-5|.|.
CASRGHTSPLHF
TGTGCCAGCAGGGGACACACCTCACCCCTCCACTTT
>TRBJ1-4|TRBV30|TRBD1|.
CAGQEATNEKLFF
TGTGCCGGACAGGAGGCAACTAATGAAAAACTGTTTTTT
>TRBJ2-7|TRBV4-1|.|.
CASSQDLSRGTLSYEQYF
TGCGCCAGCAGCCAAGATCTTTCCAGGGGAACTCTAAGCTACGAGCAGTACTTC
>TRBJ1-6|TRBV7-2|TRBD1|few
CASSLDNRGISPLHF
TGTGCCAGCAGCTTAGATAACAGGGGAATTTCACCCCTCCACTTT
>TRBJ2-7|TRBV30|.|.
CAWSGQAYEQYF
TGTGCCTGGAGTGGACAGGCTTACGAGCAGTACTTC
>TRBJ2-2|TRBV5-4|.|.
CASSLGLPTGELFF
TGTGCCAGCAGCCTCGGACTCCCGACCGGGGAGCTGTTTTTT
>TRBJ2-7|TRBV4-1|TRBD2|few
CASSPNLFGLAATYGEQYF
TGCGCCAGCAGCCCGAATCTGTTCGGACTAGCGGCGACCTACGGGGAGCAGTACTTC
>TRBJ1-2|TRBV30|TRBD1|.
CAWGDSNYGYTF
TGTGCCTGGGGGGACAGCAACTATGGCTACACCTTC
>TRBJ2-3|TRBV6-6|.|.
CASSWARQSSTDTQYF
TGTGCCAGCAGTTGGGCTCGGCAGTCTAGCACAGATACGCAGTATTTT
>TRBJ1-2|TRBV29-1|TRBD1|.
CSIYNTGGNYGYTF
TGCAGCATCTACAACACAGGGGGTAATTATGGCTACACCTTC
>TRBJ1-1|TRBV5-1|.|.
CASSLERANTEAFF
TGCGCCAGCAGCTTGGAACGAGCGAACACTGAAGCTTTCTTT
>TRBJ1-1|TRBV9|TRBD1|.
CASSVGPDRATEAFF
TGTGCCAGCAGCGTGGGGCCGGACAGGGCGACTGAAGCTTTCTTT
>TRBJ2-2|TRBV4-2|.|.
CASSHSSLTGRNTGELFF
TGTGCCAGCAGCCACTCCTCACTCACCGGGAGAAACACCGGGGAGCTGTTTTTT
>TRBJ1-1|TRBV6-5|.|.
CASRRDITEAFF
TGTGCCAGCAGAAGGGACATCACTGAAGCTTTCTTT
>TRBJ1-1|TRBV27|TRBD1|.
CASSLGTGPMNTEAFF
TGTGCCAGCAGTTTAGGGACAGGGCCTATGAACACTGAAGCTTTCTTT
>TRBJ2-7|TRBV6-1|.|.
CASSEEEGPYEQYF
TGTGCCAGCAGTGAAGAAGAGGGTCCCTACGAGCAGTACTTC
>TRBJ1-4|TRBV3-1/TRBV3-2|.|.
CASSLLTGPASEKLFF
TGTGCCAGCAGCCTTCTAACAGGGCCCGCGAGTGAAAAACTGTTTTTT
>TRBJ1-4|TRBV28|.|.
CASRTPTDLGEKLFF
TGTGCCAGCAGAACACCGACAGACTTAGGTGAAAAACTGTTTTTT
>TRBJ1-1|TRBV7-9|TRBD1|once
CASSPGTGFAEAFF
TGTGCCAGCAGTCCCGGGACAGGGTTCGCTGAAGCTTTCTTT
>TRBJ2-3|TRBV5-1|.|.
CASSLLSAPLITDTQYF
TGCGCCAGCAGCTTGCTATCCGCTCCGCTAATCACAGATACGCAGTATTTT
>TRBJ1-2|TRBV5-1|TRBD1|.
CASHRDRAGLDGYTF
TGCGCCAGCCACCGGGACAGGGCGGGTTTGGATGGCTACACCTTC
>TRBJ2-2|TRBV25-1|.|.
CASSNPGNTGELFF
TGTGCCAGCAGTAACCCAGGGAACACCGGGGAGCTGTTTTTT
>TRBJ1-3|TRBV30|.|.
CAWSVGNSGNTIYF
TGTGCCTGGAGTGTCGGTAACTCTGGAAACACCATATATTTT
>TRBJ2-3|TRBV6-1|TRBD1|.
CASSVTGASSTDTQYF
TGTGCCAGCAGTGTCACAGGGGCCTCTAGCACAGATACGCAGTATTTT
>TRBJ1-1|TRBV7-2|.|.
CASSSGEGSTEAFF
TGTGCCAGCAGCTCAGGGGAGGGGAGCACTGAAGCTTTCTTT
>TRBJ2-7|TRBV2|.|.
CASSEAEFWTGLGYEQYF
TGTGCCAGCAGTGAAGCGGAGTTCTGGACTGGCCTGGGCTACGAGCAGTACTTC
>TRBJ2-1|TRBV27|.|.
CASSLRGRLRNNEQFF
TGTGCCAGCAGTTTAAGGGGCCGACTTAGAAACAATGAGCAGTTCTTC
>TRBJ1-3|TRBV19|.|few
CASKPNHSGNTIYF
TGTGCCAGTAAGCCCAACCACTCTGGAAACACCATATATTTT
>TRBJ2-1|TRBV11-2|TRBD2|.
CASSFGLAGGNNEQFF
TGTGCCAGCAGCTTCGGACTAGCGGGGGGGAACAATGAGCAGTTCTTC
>TRBJ1-2|TRBV28|.|.
CASSPPTRFPYGYTF
TGTGCCAGCAGTCCCCCGACAAGATTCCCCTATGGCTACACCTTC
>TRBJ1-1|TRBV19|.|.
CASNPRRVAMNTEAFF
TGTGCCAGTAACCCGCGCAGGGTAGCAATGAACACTGAAGCTTTCTTT
>TRBJ1-1|TRBV18|.|.
CASSLNGENTEAFF
TGTGCCAGCTCGCTCAATGGAGAGAACACTGAAGCTTTCTTT
>TRBJ2-5|TRBV7-3|.|.
CASSLTNRETQYF
TGTGCCAGCAGCTTAACAAATCGAGAGACCCAGTACTTC
>TRBJ1-2|TRBV19|.|.
CASGNARLYGYTF
TGTGCCAGTGGTAACGCCAGGCTCTATGGCTACACCTTC
>TRBJ2-7|TRBV18|TRBD1|.
CASSRGTAQRGIYEQYF
TGTGCCAGCTCGCGAGGGACAGCTCAAAGAGGCATTTACGAGCAGTACTTC
>TRBJ2-5|TRBV28|TRBD2|.
CASSQRGGYQETQYF
TGTGCCAGCAGTCAACGGGGGGGGTACCAAGAGACCCAGTACTTC
>TRBJ2-2|TRBV30|.|.
CAWRRVSGELFF
TGTGCCTGGAGGCGGGTCTCAGGGGAGCTGTTTTTT
>TRBJ2-2|TRBV30|.|.
CAWRTPPGASNTGELFF
TGTGCCTGGAGAACGCCGCCAGGGGCGTCGAACACCGGGGAGCTGTTTTTT
>TRBJ2-2|TRBV6-2/TRBV6-3|.|.
CASSPAGELFF
TGTGCCAGCAGTCCCGCCGGGGAGCTGTTTTTT
>TRBJ2-3|TRBV9|.|.
CASSVEASKADTQYF
TGTGCCAGCAGCGTAGAGGCTAGCAAAGCGGATACGCAGTATTTT
>TRBJ2-1|TRBV7-6|.|.
CASSLGLATSSYNEQFF
TGTGCCAGCAGCTTAGGTTTAGCGACGAGCTCCTACAATGAGCAGTTCTTC
>TRBJ1-6|TRBV28|TRBD1|.
CASSIDRVNSPLHF
TGTGCCAGCAGTATCGACAGGGTGAATTCACCCCTCCACTTT
>TRBJ2-3|TRBV11-2|.|once
CASSLPPGGASTDTQYF
TGTGCCAGCAGCTTACCCCCCGGCGGGGCTAGCACAGATACGCAGTATTTT
>TRBJ1-5|TRBV4-1|.|.
CASSPRWGQPQHF
TGCGCCAGCAGCCCACGCTGGGGCCAGCCCCAGCATTTT
>TRBJ1-2|TRBV30|TRBD1|.
CAWSPGTETSYTF
TGTGCCTGGAGTCCCGGGACAGAGACCAGCTACACCTTC
>TRBJ1-2|TRBV6-5|TRBD1|.
CASRPPSTGGRGYTF
TGTGCCAGCAGGCCCCCCTCGACAGGGGGCCGTGGCTACACCTTC
>TRBJ1-1|TRBV5-8|.|once
CASSWGREKANTEAFF
TGTGCCAGCAGCTGGGGTAGGGAGAAGGCGAACACTGAAGCTTTCTTT
>TRBJ1-6|TRBV5-1|.|.
CASSLDTGKSPLHF
TGCGCCAGCAGCTTGGATACAGGGAAGTCACCCCTCCACTTT
>TRBJ1-1|TRBV30|.|.
CAWSAGKNTEAFF
TGTGCCTGGAGTGCGGGGAAGAACACTGAAGCTTTCTTT
>TRBJ2-5|TRBV12-3/TRBV12-4|TRBD1|.
CASSFQGVETQYF
TGTGCCAGCAGTTTTCAGGGGGTGGAGACCCAGTACTTC